This paragraph covers one T cell receptor (beta chain) sequence. The antigen is undetermined. These data come from a study of cytomegalovirus exposure and HLA in healthy donors. Study-wide results and caveats: For TCR beta chains, V- and J-gene trimming was later linked to a missense DCLRE1C variant.

Every donor was a healthy person donating bone marrow. Per the germline V gene, CDR1 is SGHDT and CDR2 is YYEEEE. V lost 4 bases to trimming and J lost 1 base, with 17 bases between them. This CDR3 contains 16 residues. With 60 Vbeta and 13 Jbeta primers, the PCR was carried out. As processed by the authors: Unique TCR beta chains totaled 80 million to 100 million in a later count, with roughly 11 million of them shared. Data came from immunoSEQ multiplex PCR; TCRdb stores just in-frame clones and leaves some out. That table furnishes V, J and clone size, whereas the DNA furnished D and trimming. Recorded for this sample: 95,000 to 150,000 clones.

This sequence joins TRBV5-6 and TRBJ1-1; perhaps TRBD1 as D (5 bases). The receptor was isolated from a man in his forties in good health and CMV-seronegative. Sequencing was performed on PBMCs. The CDR3 DNA sequence: TGTGCCAGCAGCCTGGGGATTGGCGGACAGAACACTGAAGCTTTCTTT. As protein: CASSLGIGGQNTEAFF.